The rows below give T cell receptor beta chains drawn from one sample of a study of blood T cells in healthy people across ages. Via MiXCR, TCRdb re-called the 5' RACE reads, giving one row per CDR3 protein. The sample lists almost 1 million distinct CDR3 sequences, about 51% occurring once. Sequencing used blood. Receptors originate from a woman between 55 and 75 years old in good health. Each CDR3 is given with its conserved first and last residue. Fields, in order: J gene, D gene, clone size, V gene, CDR3 protein, CDR3 DNA. The D gene is left open where the match is weak. Expanded clones are given a class, and other clones once, few, many or no size at all.

TRBJ2-7,NA,NA,TRBV11-3,CASSRLRVRPYEQYF,TGTGCCAGCAGCCGACTTAGGGTCAGACCGTACGAGCAGTACTTC
TRBJ1-6,NA,few,TRBV12-3/TRBV12-4,CASSSGFGGSPLHF,TGTGCCAGCAGCTCGGGGTTCGGGGGCTCACCCCTCCACTTT
TRBJ2-5,TRBD1,NA,TRBV6-6,CASGFKDRGEQYF,TGTGCCAGCGGCTTCAAGGACAGGGGGGAACAGTACTTC
TRBJ2-3,NA,few,TRBV9,CASSRGLATSTDTQYF,TGTGCCAGCAGCCGGGGGCTAGCGACTAGCACAGATACGCAGTATTTT
TRBJ2-1,TRBD1,few,TRBV2,CASIRDSHNEQFF,TGTGCCAGCATAAGGGACAGCCACAATGAGCAGTTCTTC
TRBJ2-7,TRBD2,many,TRBV7-9,CASSLSGNPPYEQYF,TGTGCCAGCAGCTTAAGCGGGAATCCCCCCTACGAGCAGTACTTC
TRBJ2-5,TRBD1,NA,TRBV6-5,CASSYGGQGARETQYF,TGTGCCAGCAGTTACGGGGGACAGGGGGCGCGAGAGACCCAGTACTTC
TRBJ2-1,NA,NA,TRBV18,CASSGNQNNEQFF,TGTGCCAGCTCGGGTAATCAGAACAATGAGCAGTTCTTC
TRBJ2-1,NA,NA,TRBV29-1,CSVTGRYYNEQFF,TGCAGCGTTACCGGACGGTACTACAATGAGCAGTTCTTC
TRBJ2-7,NA,few,TRBV28,CASKELPSDEQYF,TGTGCCAGCAAGGAACTACCCTCCGACGAGCAGTACTTC
TRBJ2-1,NA,NA,TRBV20-1,CSARVKAESYNEQFF,TGCAGTGCTAGAGTAAAAGCGGAGTCCTACAATGAGCAGTTCTTC
TRBJ1-2,TRBD1,NA,TRBV25-1,CASSGEDRGSYGYTF,TGTGCCAGCAGTGGAGAGGACAGGGGAAGCTATGGCTACACCTTC
TRBJ1-2,TRBD1,NA,TRBV4-3,CASSRISGTASGGYTF,TGCGCCAGCAGCCGAATTTCCGGGACAGCCTCCGGGGGCTACACCTTC
TRBJ2-1,TRBD2,NA,TRBV12-3/TRBV12-4,CASSFWTGGNEQFF,TGTGCCAGCAGTTTTTGGACGGGAGGGAATGAGCAGTTCTTC
TRBJ2-3,TRBD2,NA,TRBV7-9,CASSVSFPLLADDTDTQYF,TGTGCCAGCAGCGTATCGTTTCCTCTACTAGCGGATGACACAGATACGCAGTATTTT
TRBJ2-7,NA,NA,TRBV7-2,CACSLAAAAQYF,TGTGCCTGCAGCTTAGCTGCTGCGGCGCAGTACTTC
TRBJ2-5,TRBD2,NA,TRBV7-8,CASSSLLAPQETQYF,TGTGCCAGCAGCTCCCTACTAGCGCCACAAGAGACCCAGTACTTC
TRBJ2-1,NA,few,TRBV27,CASSLSRGAGNEQFF,TGTGCCAGCAGTTTATCTAGGGGAGCGGGCAATGAGCAGTTCTTC
TRBJ2-6,NA,NA,TRBV18,CASSPGFSGANVLTF,TGTGCCAGCTCACCAGGTTTCTCTGGGGCCAACGTCCTGACTTTC
TRBJ2-7,NA,NA,TRBV29-1,CSVEGLSSSYNEQYF,TGCAGCGTTGAAGGACTATCTAGCTCCTACAATGAGCAGTACTTC
TRBJ2-7,NA,NA,TRBV12-3/TRBV12-4,CASSSLRDNPLVEQYF,TGTGCCAGCAGTTCTCTAAGGGACAACCCGTTGGTCGAGCAGTACTTC
TRBJ2-5,NA,NA,TRBV3-1,CASSQTSRGEQYF,TGTGCCAGCAGCCAGACTAGTCGGGGTGAGCAGTACTTC
TRBJ2-5,NA,few,TRBV7-2,CASGVGVGGETQYF,TGTGCCAGCGGCGTCGGGGTTGGCGGGGAGACCCAGTACTTC
TRBJ2-5,TRBD2,NA,TRBV6-6,CASSYGPTGTMGTQYF,TGTGCCAGCAGTTACGGACCAACCGGGACTATGGGGACCCAGTACTTC
TRBJ2-1,TRBD2,NA,TRBV20-1,CSARSIAGNHNEQFF,TGCAGTGCTAGATCTATAGCGGGGAACCACAATGAGCAGTTCTTC
TRBJ1-2,NA,NA,TRBV24-1,CATSEWSYGYTF,TGTGCCACCAGTGAGTGGTCTTATGGCTACACCTTC
TRBJ2-1,NA,NA,TRBV3-1,CASSQDLGENNEQFF,TGTGCCAGCAGCCAAGATCTGGGGGAGAACAATGAGCAGTTCTTC
TRBJ2-3,NA,NA,TRBV21-1,CASSKGRDTNADTQYF,TGTGCCAGCAGCAAAGGCCGGGACACGAACGCAGATACGCAGTATTTT
TRBJ2-7,NA,NA,TRBV29-1,CSVETRLGSYEQYF,TGCAGCGTTGAGACTAGGTTGGGCTCCTACGAGCAGTACTTC
TRBJ2-5,NA,NA,TRBV20-1,CSAVPGVGREQYF,TGCAGTGCTGTCCCCGGTGTTGGTAGGGAGCAGTACTTC
TRBJ2-7,NA,NA,TRBV20-1,CSASEGLRSTEQYF,TGCAGTGCTAGCGAGGGCCTACGGTCTACCGAGCAGTACTTC
TRBJ2-1,TRBD2,NA,TRBV4-1,CASSHPSGRAPNEQFF,TGCGCCAGCAGCCATCCTAGCGGGAGGGCACCAAATGAGCAGTTCTTC
TRBJ2-7,TRBD1,few,TRBV6-5,CASSRWDRDSYEQYF,TGTGCCAGCAGCCGTTGGGACAGGGACTCCTACGAGCAGTACTTC
TRBJ2-5,NA,few,TRBV27,CASSLMLSGGRFEGDEQYF,TGTGCCAGCAGTTTAATGTTGTCAGGGGGGCGTTTTGAGGGAGATGAGCAGTACTTC
TRBJ1-2,NA,NA,TRBV5-1,CASSYTPGISYINYGYTF,TGCGCCAGCAGCTACACACCGGGGATATCCTACATTAACTATGGCTACACCTTC
TRBJ1-4,NA,NA,TRBV27,CASSLAQGEKLFF,TGTGCCAGCAGTTTGGCACAGGGCGAAAAACTGTTTTTT
TRBJ2-4,NA,NA,TRBV12-3/TRBV12-4,CASSASRAGLAKNIQYF,TGTGCCAGCAGTGCCTCTCGGGCAGGGTTAGCCAAAAACATTCAGTACTTC
TRBJ1-5,NA,NA,TRBV20-1,CSARDVWGDQPQHF,TGCAGTGCTAGAGATGTGTGGGGGGACCAGCCCCAGCATTTT
TRBJ1-2,NA,NA,TRBV4-3,CASSQNPGLEGYTF,TGCGCCAGCAGCCAAAACCCGGGCCTCGAAGGCTACACCTTC
TRBJ1-2,NA,NA,TRBV28,CASSTIRHGLYFGYTF,TGTGCCAGCAGTACCATCCGCCATGGACTGTATTTTGGCTACACCTTC